Listed here are 7 T cell receptor beta chains from one sample, sequenced in a study of molecular identifiers for immune sequencing clone quantification (dated by TCRdb to the late 2010s). Receptor amplification or capture employed PCR. Sequencing used a NextSeq 500. TCRdb applied fastp at Q25 and MiXCR to the public reads, then kept only in-frame beta chains. Identical CDR3 proteins give one entry, which carries the most common genes and DNA. A total of about 320,000 distinct CDR3 sequences appear in this sample, roughly 24% of them only once. Roughly 0.7% of the sample is in the top ten clones. Sequencing input: naive CD8+ T cells from blood, with Jurkat cell RNA spiked in. The cell subset or site label for this specimen denotes: FACS-sorted CD8+CD4-CCR7+CD45RA+ naive T cells. These receptors came from a human donor in good health. Some libraries in this study had Jurkat cell RNA spiked in.

The chain joins TRBV18 to TRBJ2-3; D might be TRBD1 (5 bases). This CDR3 spans 19 amino acids. V lost 0 bases and J 3 bases, leaving 22 bases between the germline ends. The V gene's germline CDR1 is KGHSH and CDR2 LQKENI. The CDR3 loop is CASSPPRAKRKEVTDTQYF. CDR3 DNA sequence: TGTGCCAGCTCACCACCCAGGGCAAAAAGGAAAGAGGTGACAGATACGCAGTATTTT.

To note about this clonotype: The junction and the germline gene differ at one end; a read error may be behind it. V is TRBV20-1 and J is TRBJ2-7, with TRBD1 matching 7 bases. The CDR3 extends over 13 amino acids. Germline V gene data show CDR1 as DFQATT and CDR2 as SNEGSKA (reference sequence). CDR3 DNA: TGCAGTGCTAGACCGGGACAGAATTACGAGCGGTACTTC. Encoded protein: CSARPGQNYERYF.

This clonotype was found once. The genes are TRBV25-1 and TRBJ2-5; TRBD2 agrees at 10 bases. Trimming removed 8 bases from V and 4 bases from J; junction bases left unmatched: 4. This CDR3 is 13 amino acids long. Germline V gene sequence: CDR1 MGHDK, CDR2 SYGVNS. The CDR3 reads CASGAGGRETQYF. As DNA, the CDR3 is TGTGCCAGCGGAGCGGGAGGGCGAGAGACCCAGTACTTC.

The table lists this clonotype with a few counts. This rearrangement joins TRBV24-1 to TRBJ2-2, with TRBD1 matching over 7 bases. This CDR3 comprises 17 residues. The trim removed 4 bases at V and 0 bases at J, leaving 7 bases unmatched. Germline V CDR1 and CDR2: KGHDR, SFDVKD. DNA for the CDR3: TGTGCCACCAGTGAATCACGGACAGGTCCGAACACCGGGGAGCTGTTTTTT. Encoded protein: CATSESRTGPNTGELFF.

The sample holds a few counts of this clonotype. The CDR3 carries no conserved terminal phenylalanine or tryptophan, so it likely arises from a read error. The chain has TRBV9 and TRBJ2-3; possible D gene TRBD2, 5 bases. Trimming took off 2 bases at V and 4 bases at J, with 11 bases between the two ends. Germline lookup yields CDR1 SGDLS and CDR2 YYNGEE. The CDR3 has 14 amino acids. CDR3 loop: CASSVISDPDTQYS. The CDR3 nucleotides are TGTGCCAGCAGCGTCATTAGCGACCCAGATACGCAGTATTCT.

There are a few counts of this clonotype. The chain links TRBV30 to TRBJ1-1; tentatively, D is TRBD1 (5 bases). The CDR3 spans 10 residues. In germline, CDR1 is GTSNPN, CDR2 SVGIG (reference sequence). V was trimmed by 5 bases and J by 6 bases, leaving 7 bases between them. CDR3 nucleotide sequence: TGTGCCTGGGGGGGACCTGAAGCTTTCTTT. Translation: CAWGGPEAFF.

This clonotype was recorded a few times. The junction departs from germline at one end; a sequencing error may be responsible. The DNA of the CDR3 is TGTGCCAGCGGCTTGGTCGGACTAGCGGTTAGAGATTCTAGCACAGATACGCAGTATTTT. Residues: CASGLVGLAVRDSSTDTQYF. The V call is TRBV5-4, the J call TRBJ2-3; 10 positions agree with TRBD2. The V gene's germline CDR1 is SGHNT and CDR2 YYREEE (reference sequence). The CDR3 runs to 20 residues.